Listed below are T cell receptor beta chains from one sample, sequenced in a study of regulatory T cells in long-lasting Graves disease. TCRdb independently ran MiXCR on the multiplex PCR reads; one entry per CDR3 protein. This sample has 430,000 or so distinct CDR3 sequences, with around 20% found just once. Specimen: peripheral blood mononuclear cells (PBMCs), collected when the disease was refractory, from a patient treated with antithyroid drugs. The receptors come from a female donor with Graves disease. The CDR3 runs from the conserved cysteine through the conserved F or W. D genes are given only for firm matches. A clone size is listed for some rows: how often the clone was seen (once, few, many), or a class if it is expanded.

CAGTGTSNTGELFF	TGTGCCGGAACCGGGACTTCGAACACCGGGGAGCTGTTTTTT	.	many	TRBV2	TRBJ2-2
CATRTGQISGELFF	TGTGCCACTCGAACAGGGCAAATATCCGGGGAGCTGTTTTTT	.	.	TRBV28	TRBJ2-2
CASSSRLAPDTQYF	TGTGCCAGCAGTTCCCGACTAGCACCAGATACGCAGTATTTT	TRBD2	.	TRBV6-2/TRBV6-3	TRBJ2-3
CASSLETSGSGDEQFF	TGTGCCAGCAGCTTGGAGACTAGCGGGAGTGGAGATGAGCAGTTCTTC	TRBD2	.	TRBV5-6	TRBJ2-1
CASSAEGAMGRRNTEAFF	TGTGCCAGCAGTGCCGAGGGGGCAATGGGAAGACGGAACACTGAAGCTTTCTTT	TRBD1	many	TRBV2	TRBJ1-1
CASTRDFNYEQYF	TGCGCCAGCACCCGGGACTTCAACTACGAGCAGTACTTC	.	.	TRBV10-2	TRBJ2-7
CSARDRMRQVSYEQYF	TGCAGTGCTAGAGATCGTATGCGGCAGGTTAGCTACGAGCAGTACTTC	.	many	TRBV20-1	TRBJ2-7
CASRYERGLWNTEAFF	TGTGCCAGTAGATACGAGAGGGGCCTCTGGAACACTGAAGCTTTCTTT	.	.	TRBV19	TRBJ1-1
CASKLGQFYQPQHF	TGTGCCAGCAAGTTGGGACAGTTTTATCAGCCCCAGCATTTT	TRBD1	many	TRBV2	TRBJ1-5
CASSPGLAIQYF	TGTGCCAGCAGTCCGGGACTAGCTATTCAGTACTTC	TRBD2	.	TRBV27	TRBJ2-5
CASSLGSLIGNEQFF	TGTGCCAGCAGTTTGGGTAGCCTCATCGGGAATGAGCAGTTCTTC	.	.	TRBV12-3/TRBV12-4	TRBJ2-1
CAGRLAASTGELFF	TGTGCCGGGAGACTAGCCGCGAGCACCGGGGAGCTGTTTTTT	TRBD2	many	TRBV6-1	TRBJ2-2
CAWSESGLGEKLFF	TGTGCCTGGAGTGAGTCAGGGTTGGGGGAAAAACTGTTTTTT	.	few	TRBV30	TRBJ1-4